Following are 10 T cell receptor beta chains from one sample sequenced in a study of tumor and adjacent non-tumor tissue in lung cancer. No cell sorting was done before RNA was extracted from the tissue. A modified ARM-PCR protocol with three rounds of nested PCR amplified TCRbeta. TCRdb independently ran MiXCR on the multiplex PCR reads; one entry per CDR3 protein. The data contain tens of thousands of distinct CDR3 sequences, 60% to 85% of them singletons. Sequenced input: lung tumor tissue. The receptors were gathered from a woman aged 45-59 years with non-small cell lung cancer.

With regard to this clonotype: Germline is not matched at one junction end, which may reflect a read error. The CDR3 is CVSSYPRGQREAEQYF. As DNA, the CDR3 is TGTGTCAGCAGCTATCCAAGGGGGCAGCGGGAGGCCGAGCAGTACTTC. This chain links TRBV11-1 with TRBJ2-7, with 9 nucleotides matching TRBD2. Germline assignment: CDR1 SGHAT and CDR2 FQDESV (reference sequence). The CDR3 has 16 residues. The full variable domain, rest sourced from reference TRBV11-1 and TRBJ2-7, is EAEVAQSPRYKITEKSQAVAFWCDPISGHATLYWYRQILGQGPELLVQFQDESVVDDSQLPKDRFSAERLKGVDSTLKIQPAELGDSAMYLCVSSYPRGQREAEQYFGPGTRLTVT.

V gene TRBV6-1 combines with J gene TRBJ2-3; a weak D match, TRBD2 (5 bases). V lost 2 bases to trimming and J lost 5 bases, with 29 bases between them. Germline values: CDR1 MNHNS, CDR2 SASEGT. The CDR3 extends over 20 amino acids. The chain's CDR3 is CASSEIPWESGRPRIDTQYF. DNA of the CDR3: TGTGCCAGCAGTGAAATTCCGTGGGAGAGTGGGAGACCACGCATAGATACGCAGTATTTT.

The chain couples TRBV6-2 or TRBV6-3 to TRBJ2-3; D unclear. Germline V gene sequence: CDR1 MNHEY, CDR2 SVGEGT. Trimming removed 9 bases from V and 6 bases from J, with 19 bases in between. CDR3 size: 14 residues. The CDR3 sequence is CASTSPRLGDTQYF. CDR3 in DNA: TGTGCCAGTACTTCCCCCCGCCTCGGGGATACGCAGTATTTT.

Note on this clonotype: The junction departs from the called germline gene at one end, perhaps through a read error. The J gene is TRBJ1-5, the V gene TRBV5-5, with a weak D call TRBD1 (6 bases). Germline CDR1 and CDR2: SGHKS and YYEKEE (reference sequence). This CDR3 contains 15 residues. This CDR3 is CVSNGGGYSNQPQHF. The DNA of the CDR3 is TGTGTCAGCAACGGCGGGGGCTATAGCAATCAGCCCCAGCATTTT.

Details on this clonotype: A read error may account for a junction end that differs from germline. The CDR3 nucleotides are TGCAGTGCCTCACAGGGACATGGCTACATCTTC. It translates to CSASQGHGYIF. The V call is TRBV20-1, the J call TRBJ1-2, with a tentative D call TRBD1 (6 bases). The CDR3 covers 11 residues. Germline lookup yields CDR1 DFQATT and CDR2 SNEGSKA (reference sequence).

About this clonotype: The CDR3 does not close with the conserved phenylalanine or tryptophan, likely indicating a read error. The chain couples TRBV12-3 or TRBV12-4 to TRBJ1-5; D remains unclear. The length of the CDR3 is 13 residues. CDR3 in amino acids: CASTPNTDQSQHL. The CDR3 bases are TGTGCCAGCACCCCAAACACCGATCAGTCCCAGCATTTA.

This chain links TRBV1 with TRBJ2-3. TRBV1 is a recognized pseudogene. CDR3 size: 17 residues. The CDR3 sequence: CTSSHVRSSKSTDTQYF. In nucleotides, the CDR3 is TGTACCAGCAGTCATGTTCGGTCCTCTAAGAGCACAGATACGCAGTATTTT.

This clonotype was recorded at least ten times. This may be a read error: a much more frequent sequence differs by one nucleotide. The CDR3 DNA is TGCAGCGCTCAGCTCCTCGAGGACAGGGGACGGGAAAAACTGTTTTTT. This gives the protein CSAQLLEDRGREKLFF. The chain links TRBV29-1 to TRBJ1-4, with 9 bases fitting TRBD1. The CDR3 loop spans 16 amino acids. Losses at the gene ends were 7 bases for V and 8 bases for J; bases not matched to a gene: 17. Germline CDR1 is SQVTM and CDR2 is ANQGSEA. Based on the CDR3 plus reference TRBV29-1 and TRBJ1-4, the full variable domain is SAVISQKPSRDICQRGTSLTIQCQVDSQVTMMFWYRQQPGQSLTLIATANQGSEATYESGFVIDKFPISRPNLTFSTLTVSNMSPEDSSIYLCSAQLLEDRGREKLFFGSGTQLSVL.

The gene calls are TRBV29-1 and TRBJ2-7; 8 nucleotides line up with TRBD2. The CDR3 spans 15 residues. Germline CDR1 and CDR2: SQVTM and ANQGSEA. V lost 4 bases and J lost 7; bases outside the gene matches: 15. Here the CDR3 reads CSVAAWTSSGGEQYF. The CDR3 DNA sequence: TGCAGCGTTGCCGCCTGGACTAGCAGTGGGGGTGAGCAGTACTTC.

This clonotype was counted many times. This sequence joins TRBV6-5 and TRBJ1-1; D ambiguous. V lost 2 bases to trimming and J lost 1 base, with 8 bases between them. The germline V gene has CDR1 MNHEY and CDR2 SVGAGI. The CDR3 is 14 amino acids. The CDR3 bases are TGTGCCAGCAGTTACGGCGGGAGGAACACTGAAGCTTTCTTT. Protein sequence: CASSYGGRNTEAFF.